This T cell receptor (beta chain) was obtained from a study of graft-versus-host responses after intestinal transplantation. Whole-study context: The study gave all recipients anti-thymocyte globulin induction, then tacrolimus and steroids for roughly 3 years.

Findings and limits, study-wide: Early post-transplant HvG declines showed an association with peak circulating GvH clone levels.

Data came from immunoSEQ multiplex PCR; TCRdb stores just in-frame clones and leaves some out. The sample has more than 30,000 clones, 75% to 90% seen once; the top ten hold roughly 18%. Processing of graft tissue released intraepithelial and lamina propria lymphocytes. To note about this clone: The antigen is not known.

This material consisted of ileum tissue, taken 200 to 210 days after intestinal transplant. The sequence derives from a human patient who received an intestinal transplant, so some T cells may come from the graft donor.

This CDR3 is CASSWGGWGKFGTGELFF. The DNA of the CDR3 is TGTGCCAGCAGTTGGGGTGGATGGGGGAAGTTTGGAACCGGGGAGCTGTTTTTT. J is TRBJ2-2 and V is TRBV28, with D perhaps TRBD1 or TRBD2 (5 bases each). Trimming stripped 4 bases from V and 5 bases from J, with 23 bases between. The germline gives CDR1 MDHEN, CDR2 SYDVKM. The CDR3 has 18 residues.